This T cell receptor beta chain appears in the sequencing data of a study of shared clonotypes between healthy human individuals. Details on this clone: Its antigen is as yet unknown.

Genomic DNA from each subset was divided evenly over several immunoSEQ plates. The assay was immunoSEQ multiplex PCR, and TCRdb's table has in-frame clones only and misses some. The table lists about 380,000 clones, roughly 96% of them singletons, with 0.32% in the top ten. Notes on the study in general: Inspection by rarefaction showed sorted-subset sequencing to be incomplete despite large depth.

Sequencing was done on a sample of memory CD8+ T cells sorted from blood. The sample's subset: CD45RO+ cells pooled with CCR7-negative TemRA cells. The receptor was derived from a man aged 30 to 45 in good health.

The CDR3 region is CASSFPGLVSTDTQYF. The CDR3, as DNA: TGTGCCAGCAGCTTTCCGGGACTAGTAAGCACAGATACGCAGTATTTT. V gene TRBV7-2 combines with J gene TRBJ2-3, with 8 bases that match TRBD2. The V gene end was trimmed by 3 bases and the J gene end by 0 bases; junction bases not matched to a gene: 5. There are 16 residues in the CDR3. Germline CDR1 is SGHTA and CDR2 is FQGNSA.